This record concerns one T cell receptor beta chain sequence. Its cognate antigen is unknown. This sample is part of a study of cytomegalovirus exposure and HLA in healthy donors. Study-wide results and caveats: A later analysis linked a missense DCLRE1C variant to TCR beta V- and J-gene trimming.

The CDR3 is made up of 13 amino acids. V was clipped by 5 bases and J by 8 bases; unmatched bases: 3. Germline lookup yields CDR1 SGHTA and CDR2 FQGNSA. Primers for the PCR totalled 60 Vbeta and 13 Jbeta. Produced via immunoSEQ multiplex PCR; TCRdb's table is partial and in-frame only. The sample holds tens of thousands of clones, roughly 75% seen once. The chain carries TRBV7-2 and TRBJ2-3, with 11 bases identical to TRBD1. The sequence derives from a man aged 55-75 years in good health and CMV-seropositive. What was sequenced was PBMCs. CDR3 loop: CASSGDRGSTQYF. For the CDR3, the DNA is TGTGCCAGCAGCGGGGACAGGGGGAGTACGCAGTATTTT.